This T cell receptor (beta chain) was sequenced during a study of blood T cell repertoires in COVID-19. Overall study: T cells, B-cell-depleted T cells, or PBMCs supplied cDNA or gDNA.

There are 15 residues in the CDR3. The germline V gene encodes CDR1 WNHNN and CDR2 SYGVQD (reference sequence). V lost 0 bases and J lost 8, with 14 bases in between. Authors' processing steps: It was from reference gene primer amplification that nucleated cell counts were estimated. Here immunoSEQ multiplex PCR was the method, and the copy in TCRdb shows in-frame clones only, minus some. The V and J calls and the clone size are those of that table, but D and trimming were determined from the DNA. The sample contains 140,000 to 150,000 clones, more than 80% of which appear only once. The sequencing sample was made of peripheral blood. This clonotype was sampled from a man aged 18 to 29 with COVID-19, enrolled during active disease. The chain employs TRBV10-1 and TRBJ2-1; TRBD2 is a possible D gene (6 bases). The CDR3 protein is CASSESSGRNYEQFF. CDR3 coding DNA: TGCGCCAGCAGTGAGTCCTCCGGGAGAAACTATGAGCAGTTCTTC.